Below, 16 T cell receptor beta chains from the same sample are listed, as sequenced in a study of shared clonotypes between healthy human individuals (dated by TCRdb to 2018 to 2020). The receptor library was made with the immunoSEQ multiplex PCR assay. Held by TCRdb, this immuneACCESS table contains in-frame sequences only and omits some clones. Under half of the omission traces to an unresolved V gene where checked; the cause of the rest is unknown. The sample table shows about 560,000 clones, and roughly 79% are seen once. The ten top clones hold 9.5% to 15% of the sample. The specimen was PBMCs. The receptors here all came from a woman aged 40 to 50 in good health. Some clones in this sample may be carry-over from other donors' samples.

In its sample, this clone was seen once. The chain is built from TRBV6-1 and TRBJ1-4; no firm D call. V lost 6 bases, J lost 4 bases, and 9 bases lay in between. The length of the CDR3 is 13 residues. Germline V gene data show CDR1 as MNHNS and CDR2 as SASEGT. In DNA form, the CDR3 reads TGTGCCAGCAGGCCGGATAGTAATGAAAAACTGTTTTTT. The encoded protein is CASRPDSNEKLFF.

This chain joins TRBV28 and TRBJ1-2; 8 nucleotides match TRBD1. CDR1 and CDR2 from the germline V gene are MDHEN and SYDVKM. The CDR3 is 14 residues long. Trimming removed 6 bases from V and 8 bases from J; junction bases left unmatched: 11. CDR3 sequence reads: CASRDGQGAGGYTF. For the CDR3, the DNA is TGTGCCAGCAGGGACGGTCAGGGGGCAGGAGGCTACACCTTC.

A single count supports this clone. Written as DNA, the CDR3 is TGTGCCAGCAGCTTTAGTTCGTTCGGCGAGCAGTACTTC. Translating it yields CASSFSSFGEQYF. This chain connects TRBV5-6 to TRBJ2-7; D is undetermined. The CDR3 has 13 amino acids. Per germline, CDR1 SGHDT and CDR2 YYEEEE. V was cut by 2 bases and J by 6 bases, with 12 bases left in between.

The chain has TRBV4-2 and TRBJ1-1; 8 bases align to TRBD1. The CDR3 extends over 18 amino acids. CDR1 is LGHNA, CDR2 YNFKEQ, per germline. V shed 4 bases, J shed 3 bases, and the junction held 16 bases outside the gene matches. Here the CDR3 reads CASSPWDRSSQRDTEAFF. Written as DNA, the CDR3 is TGTGCCAGCAGCCCCTGGGACAGGTCCTCCCAACGGGACACTGAAGCTTTCTTT.

V usage is TRBV29-1 and J usage is TRBJ1-5, with D possibly TRBD1 on 6 matching bases. CDR3 size: 14 residues. Per germline, CDR1 SQVTM and CDR2 ANQGSEA. V shed 4 bases and J shed 1 base, with 11 bases lying between them. The CDR3 region has the DNA TGCAGCGTTGTTGTAGGGGGAAGCAATCAGCCCCAGCATTTT. Translating gives CSVVVGGSNQPQHF. The full variable domain, rest sourced from reference TRBV29-1 and TRBJ1-5, is SAVISQKPSRDICQRGTSLTIQCQVDSQVTMMFWYRQQPGQSLTLIATANQGSEATYESGFVIDKFPISRPNLTFSTLTVSNMSPEDSSIYLCSVVVGGSNQPQHFGDGTRLSIL.

The chain is built from TRBV2 and TRBJ2-1; 8 bases align to TRBD2. Trimming at V came to 6 bases and at J to 12 bases, leaving 13 bases not matched to a gene. CDR3 length: 14 amino acids. CDR1 is SNHLY and CDR2 is FYNNEI in the germline V gene. Here the CDR3 reads CASRWGLGGGGQFF. In DNA form, the CDR3 reads TGTGCCAGCAGATGGGGACTAGGGGGTGGAGGGCAGTTCTTC.

This chain connects TRBV7-8 to TRBJ2-5; 7 bases agree with TRBD1. V lost 1 base to trimming and J lost 1 base; unmatched junction nucleotides: 3. Germline CDR1 SGHVS, CDR2 FQNEAQ. The CDR3 has 15 amino acids. This chain's CDR3 is CASSLGAGGQETQYF. DNA for the CDR3: TGTGCCAGCAGCTTAGGGGCAGGGGGCCAAGAGACCCAGTACTTC.

J is TRBJ2-1 and V is TRBV5-1; D may be TRBD1 (5 bases). Germline lookup yields CDR1 SGHRS and CDR2 YFSETQ. The V and J ends lost 3 bases and 2 bases respectively, with 15 bases between them. The CDR3 spans 16 residues. CDR3 DNA: TGCGCCAGCAGCTCGCAGGGCTTAGGAGCCTACAATGAGCAGTTCTTC. This translates into CASSSQGLGAYNEQFF.

The chain combines TRBV28 with TRBJ1-2; a possible D gene is TRBD1 (6 bases). From germline, CDR1 is MDHEN and CDR2 SYDVKM. This CDR3 comprises 16 residues. V gave up 4 bases and J gave up 8 bases, with 23 bases separating them. CDR3 bases: TGTGCCAGCAGTTCAGCGGGGGCCATCGGGCTTTGGGGCTACACCTTC. This translates into CASSSAGAIGLWGYTF.

The chain couples TRBV7-9 to TRBJ2-1, with 12 bases identical to TRBD2. Germline V gene lookup returns CDR1 SEHNR and CDR2 FQNEAQ (reference sequence). CDR3 length equals 16 residues. The V gene end was trimmed by 6 bases and the J gene end by 4 bases; junction bases not matched to a gene: 7. CDR3 sequence reads: CASRMTLAGGYNEQFF. The CDR3, as DNA: TGTGCCAGCAGAATGACTCTAGCGGGAGGGTACAATGAGCAGTTCTTC. Full variable domain (remainder filled in from reference TRBV7-9 and TRBJ2-1): DTGVSQNPRHKITKRGQNVTFRCDPISEHNRLYWYRQTLGQGPEFLTYFQNEAQLEKSRLLSDRFSAERPKGSFSTLEIQRTEQGDSAMYLCASRMTLAGGYNEQFFGPGTRLTVL.

The chain combines TRBV7-3 with TRBJ2-7, with 8 bases matching TRBD1. The germline V gene has CDR1 SGHTA and CDR2 FQGTGA. J was trimmed by 1 base and V by 2 bases; bases with no gene match: 4. The length of the CDR3 is 15 residues. The CDR3 is CASSLGGTGSYEQYF. The CDR3 region has the DNA TGTGCCAGCAGCTTAGGTGGGACAGGATCCTACGAGCAGTACTTC.

This clone was seen once. The chain uses TRBV28 and TRBJ2-2, with a weak D call TRBD2 (6 bases). Trimming took off 1 base at V and 6 bases at J, with 21 bases between the two ends. Germline-derived CDR1 and CDR2 are MDHEN and SYDVKM. This CDR3 comprises 18 residues. CDR3 sequence reads: CASSLLVGGVGNSGELFF. The CDR3 DNA follows: TGTGCCAGCAGTTTATTGGTGGGAGGAGTGGGAAATTCCGGGGAGCTGTTTTTT.

The chain recombines TRBV30 with TRBJ2-1; D might be TRBD1 or TRBD2, each matching 5 bases. This CDR3 is 15 amino acids long. CDR1 is GTSNPN, CDR2 SVGIG, per germline (reference sequence). Trimming removed 5 bases from V and 1 base from J, with 15 bases in between. The CDR3 DNA sequence: TGTGCCTGGGCTCGGGACGGTGGGTCCTACAATGAGCAGTTCTTC. This encodes CAWARDGGSYNEQFF. The whole variable domain, filled in from reference TRBV30 and TRBJ2-1, reads SQTIHQWPATLVQPVGSPLSLECTVEGTSNPNLYWYRQAAGRGLQLLFYSVGIGQISSEVPQNLSASRPQDRQFILSSKKLLLSDSGFYLCAWARDGGSYNEQFFGPGTRLTVL.

The chain is built from TRBV5-4 and TRBJ2-7; 12 nucleotides match TRBD1. The CDR3 is 15 amino acids. J gave up 5 bases and V 1 base, and 4 bases lay outside the gene matches. Germline V lookup: CDR1 SGHNT, CDR2 YYREEE (reference sequence). CDR3 in amino acids: CASSLLGQGANEQYF. The DNA of the CDR3 is TGTGCCAGCAGCTTGTTGGGACAGGGGGCAAACGAGCAGTACTTC.

This clone was found once. This chain connects TRBV28 to TRBJ2-7; perhaps D is TRBD1 or TRBD2 (5 bases each). The V gene lost 5 bases and the J gene lost 0 bases, with 14 bases spanning the gap. Germline loops: CDR1 MDHEN, CDR2 SYDVKM. The CDR3 extends over 15 amino acids. CDR3 in DNA: TGTGCCAGCAGTATCAACGGGGCAAGCTCCTACGAGCAGTACTTC. This sequence encodes CASSINGASSYEQYF.

The gene calls are TRBV27 and TRBJ2-2, with 16 bases identical to TRBD2. CDR3 length equals 18 residues. CDR1 MNHEY and CDR2 SMNVEV come from the germline V gene (reference sequence). Trimming cost V 3 bases and J 5 bases; bases outside gene matches: 6. CDR3 nucleotide sequence: TGTGCCAGCAGTTTGGGACTAGCGGGAGGGCCTGGGACCGGGGAGCTGTTTTTT. As protein: CASSLGLAGGPGTGELFF.